Included here is one T cell receptor beta chain sequence, with context. Looked up from germline, CDR1 is SGHDT and CDR2 is YYEEEE. V shed 6 bases and J 0 bases; nucleotides not matched to a gene: 2. The CDR3 consists of 14 residues. Per the study methods: Estimates of nucleated cell counts were drawn from the amplification of reference gene primers. Only in-frame clones appear in the TCRdb table, and some are missing; sequencing was by immunoSEQ multiplex PCR. That table supplies the V and J calls and clone size; D and trimming were determined from the DNA. The repertoire includes 45,000 to 55,000 clones, about 90% of them detected once, and 10% to 15% sits in the top ten. The data were obtained in a study of blood T cell repertoires in COVID-19. Whole-study context: Both acute and convalescent COVID-19 samples were obtained from the United States, Italy and Spain. From T cells, B-cell-depleted T cells, or PBMCs came the material, which was cDNA or gDNA.

The sequence was collected from a man of 80 years or more with acute or convalescent COVID-19. Sequenced: peripheral blood. The chain uses TRBV5-6 and TRBJ2-1; TRBD2 matches at 8 bases. The CDR3 DNA is TGTGCCAGCACCGGGACTAGCTCCTACAATGAGCAGTTCTTC. This translates into CASTGTSSYNEQFF.